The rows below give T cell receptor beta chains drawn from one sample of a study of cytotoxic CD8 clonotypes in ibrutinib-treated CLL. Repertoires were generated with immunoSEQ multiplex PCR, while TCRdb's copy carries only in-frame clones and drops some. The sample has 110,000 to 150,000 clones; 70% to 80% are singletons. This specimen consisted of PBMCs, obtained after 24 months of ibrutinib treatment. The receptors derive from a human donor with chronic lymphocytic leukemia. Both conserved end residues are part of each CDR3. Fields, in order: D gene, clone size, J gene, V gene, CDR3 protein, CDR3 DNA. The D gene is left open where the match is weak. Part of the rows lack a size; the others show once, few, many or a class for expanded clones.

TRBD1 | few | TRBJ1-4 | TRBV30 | CAWRGTGTGASLAYGKLFF | TGTGCCTGGAGGGGAACCGGGACAGGGGCGTCTTTGGCGTACGGAAAACTGTTTTTT
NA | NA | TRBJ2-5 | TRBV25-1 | CASSEPGETQYF | TGTGCCAGCAGTGAACCCGGGGAGACCCAGTACTTC
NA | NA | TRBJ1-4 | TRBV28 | CASSSPGAANNEKLFF | TGTGCCAGCAGTTCCCCCGGGGCGGCTAATAATGAAAAACTGTTTTTT
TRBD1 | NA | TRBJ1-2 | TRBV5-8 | CASSPGQGRYGYTF | TGTGCCAGCAGCCCGGGACAGGGGAGGTATGGCTACACCTTC
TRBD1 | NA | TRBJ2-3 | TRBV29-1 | CSVDHGQGLGADTQYF | TGCAGCGTTGACCACGGACAGGGCCTGGGGGCAGATACGCAGTATTTT
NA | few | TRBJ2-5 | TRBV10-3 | CAIRGVWRETQYF | TGTGCCATCAGGGGGGTCTGGCGGGAGACCCAGTACTTC
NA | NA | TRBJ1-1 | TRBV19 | CASTNRRGAGMNTEAFF | TGTGCCAGTACCAATCGGCGTGGGGCAGGGATGAACACTGAAGCTTTCTTT
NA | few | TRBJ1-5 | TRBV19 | CASSPTPGRPQHF | TGTGCCAGTAGTCCTACACCCGGGCGGCCCCAGCATTTT
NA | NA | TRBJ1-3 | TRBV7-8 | CASSPPGAVSGNTIYF | TGTGCCAGCAGCCCCCCGGGGGCCGTCTCTGGAAACACCATATATTTT
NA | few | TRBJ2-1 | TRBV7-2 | CASSLVGGNEQFF | TGTGCCAGCAGCTTAGTGGGCGGCAATGAGCAGTTCTTC
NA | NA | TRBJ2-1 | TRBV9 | CASSVGSSYNEQFF | TGTGCCAGCAGCGTAGGTAGCTCCTACAATGAGCAGTTCTTC
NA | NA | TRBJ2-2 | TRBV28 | CASSPPASGELFF | TGTGCCAGCAGTCCCCCCGCGTCCGGGGAGCTGTTTTTT
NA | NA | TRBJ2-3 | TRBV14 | CASSPKGVTQYF | TGTGCCAGCAGCCCCAAGGGGGTTACGCAGTATTTT
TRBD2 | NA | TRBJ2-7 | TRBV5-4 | CASSSPGLAGVYEQYF | TGTGCCAGCAGCTCCCCCGGACTAGCGGGCGTCTACGAGCAGTACTTC
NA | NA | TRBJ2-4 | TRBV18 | CASSPRGGRQYF | TGTGCCAGCTCACCCCGGGGCGGAAGGCAGTACTTC
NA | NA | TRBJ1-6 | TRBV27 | CASSNPGTLPPLHF | TGTGCCAGCAGTAACCCGGGGACGCTCCCACCCCTCCACTTT
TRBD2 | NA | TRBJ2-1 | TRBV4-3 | CASSPGGGRFDEQFF | TGCGCCAGCAGCCCCGGGGGGGGGCGCTTCGATGAGCAGTTCTTC
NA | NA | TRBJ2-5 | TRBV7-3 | CASSLYPEVGETQYF | TGTGCCAGCAGCTTATATCCGGAGGTCGGAGAGACCCAGTACTTC